These T cell receptor beta chains were read from a single sample in a study of cytomegalovirus exposure and HLA in healthy donors. The table came from immunoSEQ multiplex PCR; TCRdb's copy has only in-frame clones and leaves some out. The sample shows some 50,000 clones, 93% of them seen only once. The sequencing input was PBMCs. These receptors were obtained from a woman aged 18-35 years in good health and CMV-seronegative. The CDR3 runs from the conserved cysteine through the conserved F or W. D genes are given only for firm matches. The listing skips clone size in some rows; elsewhere it reads once, few, many or a size class.

>TRBV5-4|-|TRBD2
CASSLGLADYEQYF
>TRBV7-9|-|-
CASSPRQAAHEQYF
>TRBV6-5|once|TRBD2
CASSYSWTSKDTQYF
>TRBV10-2|-|TRBD2
CASNLAGPYNEQFF
>TRBV9|-|TRBD2
CASSVAETSRLIPGELFF
>TRBV9|-|TRBD2
CASSVVSGGPANTGELFF
>TRBV9|-|-
CASSAGQFTEAFF
>TRBV18|-|TRBD1
CASSPGQGASDTQYF
>TRBV7-9|-|-
CASSPPAVGTQYF
>TRBV7-9|-|-
CASSTHKELTDTQYF
>TRBV6-4|-|TRBD2
CASSEGLAGVEEQFF
>TRBV11-2|once|-
CASSPAAETQYF
>TRBV21-1|-|-
CASSKAERQNQPQHF
>TRBV12-5|once|TRBD1
CASGLVQGALDTGELFF
>TRBV18|-|-
CASSPLSSGISGNTIYF
>TRBV10-3|-|TRBD2
CAISESSGRADTGELFF
>TRBV7-2|-|-
CASSHLKDSPSYNEQFF
>TRBV11-2|-|TRBD1
CASSQGVEGAQFF
>TRBV13|-|-
CASSWAQVVKAFF
>TRBV7-8|-|TRBD2
CASSLEFSGEPNIQYF
>TRBV29-1|-|-
CSVRRGNEQFF
>TRBV2|-|-
CASSFGTAQEQFF
>TRBV4-1|-|TRBD1
CASSQQTGQDNEQFF
>TRBV9|-|-
CASSDSDTQYF
>TRBV9|-|-
CASSVGGGAQNTEAFF
>TRBV14|-|-
CASSPQGSYEQYF
>TRBV7-2|-|-
CASSLASRGDYGYTF
>TRBV19|-|TRBD1
CASSARDRPAYEQYF
>TRBV9|-|TRBD1
CASSDATGPWSLNTEAFF
>TRBV7-8|-|TRBD2
CASSPALGLAGDTDTQYF
>TRBV2|-|-
CASTSGIGHYGYTF
>TRBV14|-|TRBD1
CASRRTGEGVEETQYF
>TRBV11-3|-|TRBD2
CASSRGLVPPIQYF
>TRBV9|-|TRBD1
CASSVGTGNYNEQFF
>TRBV11-2|-|TRBD1
CASSRNTGGLNEQFF
>TRBV4-1|-|-
CASSQENSQETQYF
>TRBV29-1|-|-
CSVVGPWQIQETQYF
>TRBV6-4|-|-
CASSDSRALGRAYGYTF
>TRBV7-8|-|-
CASSQQGRTEAFF
>TRBV7-9|once|-
CASSLLAGRSYNEQFF
>TRBV10-3|-|TRBD1
CAISGTGGFTF
>TRBV18|-|TRBD1
CASSPPWRQGDGYTF
>TRBV5-1|-|TRBD2
CASSLVSGGSHTDTQYF
>TRBV2|-|-
CASGLGVNTEAFF
>TRBV5-1|-|TRBD2
CASSTVGGTRTPVVSYNEQFF
>TRBV10-3|once|TRBD2
CAISEGVAGARTDTQYF
>TRBV7-9|few|-
CASSFRDSPQYNEQFF
>TRBV5-1|-|-
CASSPDPGQLNTEAFF
>TRBV7-9|-|-
CASSLLQVNTGELFF
>TRBV14|-|-
CASSRSGQYNEQFF
>TRBV7-2|once|TRBD2
CASSFPVGAGGYNEQFF
>TRBV27|-|-
CASSFRRGRYEQYF
>TRBV18|-|-
CASSLGPGTDTQYF
>TRBV7-9|once|TRBD2
CASSLVGLAVNEQFF
>TRBV19|-|-
CASSIATADQPQHF
>TRBV18|once|TRBD2
CASASLTSRTTGELFF
>TRBV4-2|-|TRBD1
CASSQGERDSIMNTEAFF
>TRBV7-3|few|-
CASSSPRDTYEQYF
>TRBV15|-|-
CATSRSRGGTDTQYF
>TRBV7-7|-|TRBD1
CASSNGQVHTDTQYF